This T cell receptor beta chain originates from a study of shared clonotypes between healthy human individuals. The sample holds one count of this clone. Its cognate antigen is unknown. In the naive CD8 group, cells lacked CD45RO and were positively selected for CCR7, so terminally differentiated effector memory CD45RA+ cells were left out. Assay: immunoSEQ multiplex PCR; the TCRdb copy retains only in-frame clones and omits some. The sample records millions of clones, around 96% being singletons. Findings of the study overall: Rarefaction curves obtained for sorted subsets showed sequencing incomplete despite large depth. What naive subsets generally showed was a larger estimated richness than memory subsets showed. In contrast to clonotypes shared by all four donors, non-shared clonotypes had lower generation probabilities.

Losses at the gene ends were 5 bases for V and 10 bases for J; bases not matched to a gene: 7. The CDR3 runs to 14 residues. Germline loops: CDR1 MNHNS, CDR2 SASEGT. The sequenced sample consisted of naive CD8+ T cells sorted from blood. This clonotype originated in a young man in good health. This chain joins TRBV6-1 and TRBJ2-1; 11 bases agree with TRBD2. The CDR3 DNA reads as TGTGCCAGCAGTAAACTAGCGGGGGATCGAGAGCAGTTCTTC. Residues: CASSKLAGDREQFF.